This T cell receptor (beta chain) was recorded in a study of blood T cell repertoires in COVID-19. The overall study: Samples taken during acute and convalescent COVID-19 were collected in the United States, Italy and Spain. The analysed material was cDNA or gDNA that came from T cells, B-cell-depleted T cells, or PBMCs.

Study processing details: From reference gene primer amplification, estimates of nucleated cell counts were derived. Sequencing used immunoSEQ multiplex PCR; TCRdb keeps in-frame clones, though not all of them. The V and J calls and clone size come from that table; D and trimming were worked out from the DNA. The data show more than 90,000 clones, approximately 81% seen once. Trimming removed 7 bases from V and 3 bases from J; junction bases left unmatched: 3. This CDR3 has 12 residues. Germline V CDR1 and CDR2: SQVTM, ANQGSEA. The chain employs TRBV29-1 and TRBJ2-1; TRBD2 matches 7 bases. Material: peripheral blood. The sequence derives from a man aged 35 to 55 with acute or convalescent COVID-19. The CDR3 protein is CSGRTSYNEQFF. The CDR3, as DNA: TGCAGCGGGAGGACTAGCTACAATGAGCAGTTCTTC.